This T cell receptor beta chain is drawn from a study of blood T cell repertoires in COVID-19. Study-wide background: The samples span acute and convalescent COVID-19 from the United States, Italy and Spain. Sources were T cells, B-cell-depleted T cells, or PBMCs; the material itself was cDNA or gDNA.

The count of this clone is one. Method: immunoSEQ multiplex PCR; TCRdb's copy keeps in-frame clones and lacks some. The sample yields roughly 36,000 clones, approximately 85% seen once. Trimming left V 2 bases short and J 2 bases short, with 11 bases between. The CDR3 runs to 15 residues. The germline V gene has CDR1 SGHTA and CDR2 FQGNSA. The sequence was collected from a man aged 55 to 70 with active COVID-19. The rearrangement joins TRBV7-2 to TRBJ2-3; a possible D gene is TRBD2 (5 bases). What was sequenced was peripheral blood. The CDR3 loop reads CASSLTGLNTDTQYF. The DNA of the CDR3 is TGTGCCAGCAGCTTAACCGGACTGAACACAGATACGCAGTATTTT.